These 20 T cell receptor beta chains originate from one sample sequenced in a study of blood T cell repertoires in COVID-19. Some clones are missing from TCRdb's copy, which holds only in-frame ones; the method was immunoSEQ multiplex PCR. The data contain fewer than 250,000 clones, around nine tenths of them singletons. The sample taken for sequencing was peripheral blood. Receptor source: a young man with COVID-19, enrolled during active disease.

The chain recombines TRBV7-2 with TRBJ2-1; 12 bases match TRBD2. Germline assignment: CDR1 SGHTA and CDR2 FQGNSA. This CDR3 has 15 residues. The trim removed 4 bases at V and 6 bases at J, leaving 4 bases unmatched. The CDR3 sequence is CASSYSTSGGNEQFF. The CDR3 nucleotides are TGTGCCAGCAGCTACTCGACTAGCGGGGGCAATGAGCAGTTCTTC.

The gene calls are TRBV5-6 and TRBJ2-1, with D tentatively TRBD2 (6 bases). This CDR3 region has 18 residues. Trimming pared 0 bases from V and 7 bases from J, leaving 23 bases between. The germline V gene encodes CDR1 SGHDT and CDR2 YYEEEE. The CDR3 bases are TGTGCCAGCAGCTTGGTATTTTCTCTGGGAGGCGATAGGAATGAGCAGTTCTTC. Residues: CASSLVFSLGGDRNEQFF.

This rearrangement joins TRBV6-2 or TRBV6-3 to TRBJ2-5, with a possible D match to TRBD2 (6 bases). This CDR3 contains 15 residues. CDR1 is MNHEY and CDR2 is SVGEGT in the germline V gene. V dropped 4 bases and J dropped 2 bases, with 14 bases sitting between them. The CDR3 loop is CASSSRWDSQETQYF. As DNA, the CDR3 is TGTGCCAGCAGTTCAAGATGGGACTCACAAGAGACCCAGTACTTC.

V is TRBV6-5 and J is TRBJ2-3; tentative D call: TRBD1 (6 bases). V lost 6 bases, J lost 2 bases, and 12 bases lay in between. The CDR3 has 14 amino acids. Germline-derived CDR1 and CDR2 are MNHEY and SVGAGI. The CDR3 protein is CASSQGTPTDTQYF. DNA for the CDR3: TGTGCCAGCAGCCAGGGGACCCCCACAGATACGCAGTATTTT.

The chain joins TRBV25-1 to TRBJ2-3, with a weak D call TRBD1 (7 bases). V was pared by 6 bases and J by 4 bases, with 20 bases between. CDR1 MGHDK and CDR2 SYGVNS come from the germline V gene. CDR3 size: 16 residues. The CDR3 sequence is CASSDDTQGRPDTQYF. CDR3 DNA: TGTGCCAGCAGCGACGATACACAGGGGAGGCCAGATACGCAGTATTTT.

Here the CDR3 reads CASSALERGPTDTQYF. Written as DNA, the CDR3 is TGTGCCAGCAGCGCCCTCGAGCGGGGGCCCACAGATACGCAGTATTTT. The rearrangement joins TRBV9 to TRBJ2-3, with 8 bases fitting TRBD2. CDR1 SGDLS and CDR2 YYNGEE come from the germline V gene. The CDR3 totals 16 residues. Losses at the gene ends were 3 bases for V and 2 bases for J; bases not matched to a gene: 8. Using reference TRBV9 and TRBJ2-3 for the parts outside the CDR3, the full variable domain is DSGVTQTPKHLITATGQRVTLRCSPRSGDLSVYWYQQSLDQGLQFLIQYYNGEERAKGNILERFSAQQFPDLHSELNLSSLELGDSALYFCASSALERGPTDTQYFGPGTRLTVL.

This clone was counted a few times. The chain recombines TRBV19 with TRBJ1-1; possibly TRBD1 for D (5 bases). Per germline, CDR1 LNHDA and CDR2 SQIVND (reference sequence). With 3 bases removed from V and 4 bases from J, the gap between germline ends came to 12 bases. The CDR3 covers 14 residues. Here the CDR3 reads CASSMGGLGTEAFF. The CDR3 DNA reads as TGTGCCAGTAGTATGGGGGGTTTGGGCACTGAAGCTTTCTTT.

The chain joins TRBV23-1 to TRBJ1-1, with D maybe TRBD1 (6 bases). TRBV23-1 is an ORF for which the function is uncertain. Trimming cost V 6 bases and J 1 base, with 12 bases left between them. This CDR3 is 14 amino acids long. The CDR3 reads CASRMQGQNTEAFF. CDR3 coding DNA: TGCGCCAGCAGAATGCAGGGGCAGAACACTGAAGCTTTCTTT.

The J gene is TRBJ2-5, the V gene TRBV11-2; maybe TRBD1 (6 bases). The V and J ends lost 1 base and 0 bases respectively, with 21 bases between them. The CDR3 is 19 amino acids. Germline CDR1 SGHAT, CDR2 FQNNGV. Here the CDR3 reads CASSLGVPQGLLYQETQYF. As DNA, the CDR3 is TGTGCCAGCAGCTTAGGGGTCCCTCAGGGGCTCCTGTACCAAGAGACCCAGTACTTC.

The V call is TRBV25-1, the J call TRBJ2-1, with a weak D call TRBD2 (7 bases). The CDR3 is 15 amino acids. V shed 1 base and J shed 7 bases, with 14 bases lying between them. From germline, CDR1 is MGHDK and CDR2 SYGVNS. The CDR3 reads CASSEFEGGYNEQFF. DNA for the CDR3: TGTGCCAGCAGTGAATTCGAGGGGGGGTATAATGAGCAGTTCTTC.

J is TRBJ2-7 and V is TRBV7-9, with D possibly being TRBD2 (5 bases). V was cut by 1 base and J by 3 bases, with 13 bases left in between. The germline gives CDR1 SEHNR, CDR2 FQNEAQ (reference sequence). This CDR3 has 15 amino acids. Here the CDR3 DNA reads TGTGCCAGCAGCTTAGATTTTGGGAGACACTACGAGCAGTACTTC. Translated: CASSLDFGRHYEQYF.

V gene TRBV28 combines with J gene TRBJ2-7; 10 bases map to TRBD1. Germline-derived CDR1 and CDR2 are MDHEN and SYDVKM. The CDR3 spans 17 residues. J gave up 3 bases and V 3 bases, and 11 bases lay outside the gene matches. CDR3 protein: CASSFRHRDRGHYEQYF. As DNA, the CDR3 is TGTGCCAGCAGTTTCCGTCACCGGGACAGGGGCCACTACGAGCAGTACTTC. The complete variable domain, with remaining parts taken from reference TRBV28 and TRBJ2-7, reads DVKVTQSSRYLVKRTGEKVFLECVQDMDHENMFWYRQDPGLGLRLIYFSYDVKMKEKGDIPEGYSVSREKKERFSLILESASTNQTSMYLCASSFRHRDRGHYEQYFGPGTRLTVT.

The V gene is TRBV7-3, the J gene TRBJ2-1; possibly TRBD1 for D (5 bases). The CDR3 is 16 amino acids. V lost 2 bases and J lost 5, with 16 bases in between. Germline V gives CDR1 SGHTA, CDR2 FQGTGA. For the CDR3, the DNA is TGTGCCAGCAGCTTAGTCGGGCAGGGCAGGGACAATGAGCAGTTCTTC. Its translation: CASSLVGQGRDNEQFF.

This chain uses TRBV18 with TRBJ1-2; 11 positions agree with TRBD1. The CDR3 extends over 15 amino acids. V was clipped by 3 bases and J by 4 bases; unmatched bases: 4. CDR1 and CDR2 (germline): KGHSH, LQKENI. The CDR3 loop is CASSPRTGGLYGYTF. The CDR3 region has the DNA TGTGCCAGCTCACCTCGGACAGGGGGCCTCTATGGCTACACCTTC.

CDR3 residues: CASSLGTGGQPQHF. In DNA form, the CDR3 reads TGTGCCAGCAGTTTAGGGACAGGGGGTCAGCCCCAGCATTTT. The chain recombines TRBV27 with TRBJ1-5; the match to TRBD1 covers 11 bases. This CDR3 spans 14 amino acids. Germline values: CDR1 MNHEY, CDR2 SMNVEV (reference sequence). V trimming: 2 bases; J trimming: 6 bases; junction bases outside the gene matches: 0.

The V call is TRBV5-1, the J call TRBJ1-1; 12 bases fit TRBD1. Trimming at V came to 3 bases and at J to 3 bases, leaving 12 bases not matched to a gene. CDR1 and CDR2 from the germline V gene are SGHRS and YFSETQ. The CDR3 is 18 amino acids. Written as DNA, the CDR3 is TGCGCCAGCAGCTCTCCGGGACAGGGGGCGGATCAGCACACTGAAGCTTTCTTT. It is translated as CASSSPGQGADQHTEAFF.

This rearrangement joins TRBV10-3 to TRBJ1-5; D might be TRBD1 (6 bases). Trimming left V 3 bases short and J 3 bases short, with 12 bases between. From germline, CDR1 is ENHRY and CDR2 SYGVKD. The CDR3 loop spans 15 amino acids. CDR3 protein: CAISDGAGDNQPQHF. CDR3 bases: TGTGCCATCAGTGATGGGGCAGGGGACAATCAGCCCCAGCATTTT.

This clone appeared once. V usage is TRBV5-1 and J usage is TRBJ1-1, with D perhaps TRBD1 (6 bases). In germline, CDR1 is SGHRS, CDR2 YFSETQ. CDR3 length: 15 residues. The V end lost 3 bases, the J end lost 6 bases, and 18 bases lay between the germline ends. The CDR3 spells CASSSGGVGFAEAFF. In nucleotides, the CDR3 is TGCGCCAGCAGCTCGGGGGGCGTTGGGTTCGCTGAAGCTTTCTTT.

The rearrangement links TRBV18 to TRBJ2-6; 7 bases agree with TRBD1. V dropped 3 bases and J dropped 2; count of bases not matched to a gene: 13. Germline loops: CDR1 KGHSH, CDR2 LQKENI. The CDR3 spans 19 residues. The CDR3 DNA follows: TGTGCCAGCTCACCGACCCAGACAGGGCTGGGAGCTGGGGCCAACGTCCTGACTTTC. Its protein product is CASSPTQTGLGAGANVLTF.

This chain uses TRBV30 with TRBJ1-5, with D possibly TRBD1 on 5 matching bases. The CDR3 runs to 13 residues. The V gene's germline CDR1 is GTSNPN and CDR2 SVGIG (reference sequence). V was cut by 3 bases and J by 4 bases, with 10 bases left in between. CDR3 sequence: CAWSATANQPQHF. In DNA, the CDR3 is TGTGCCTGGAGCGCGACAGCTAATCAGCCCCAGCATTTT. The full variable domain, its missing parts supplied by reference TRBV30 and TRBJ1-5, is SQTIHQWPATLVQPVGSPLSLECTVEGTSNPNLYWYRQAAGRGLQLLFYSVGIGQISSEVPQNLSASRPQDRQFILSSKKLLLSDSGFYLCAWSATANQPQHFGDGTRLSIL.